The 27 T cell receptor beta chains presented below share a single source sample, sequenced in a study of blood T cell repertoires in COVID-19. Sequencing used immunoSEQ multiplex PCR; TCRdb keeps in-frame clones, though not all of them. The data contain 120,000 or so clones, 84% of them singletons. The sample taken for sequencing was peripheral blood. These receptors all stem from a woman aged 30 to 39 who had recovered from COVID-19.

J is TRBJ1-6 and V is TRBV5-1, with D hard to call. Trimming removed 0 bases at V and 7 bases at J, with 5 bases between. The CDR3 is made up of 13 amino acids. Germline V gene data show CDR1 as SGHRS and CDR2 as YFSETQ. The CDR3 is CASSLDWNSPLHF. The DNA of the CDR3 is TGCGCCAGCAGCTTGGACTGGAATTCACCCCTCCACTTT. Combining the CDR3 with reference TRBV5-1 and TRBJ1-6 gives the whole variable domain KAGVTQTPRYLIKTRGQQVTLSCSPISGHRSVSWYQQTPGQGLQFLFEYFSETQRNKGNFPGRFSGRQFSNSRSEMNVSTLELGDSALYLCASSLDWNSPLHFGNGTRLTVT.

This chain links TRBV6-5 with TRBJ2-5; 7 bases fit TRBD2. The V and J ends lost 5 bases and 3 bases, in that order; junction bases with no gene match: 9. Germline V gene sequence: CDR1 MNHEY, CDR2 SVGAGI. The CDR3 extends over 15 amino acids. The CDR3 is CASSRTSWEKETQYF. The CDR3 DNA is TGTGCCAGCAGTAGGACTAGTTGGGAAAAAGAGACCCAGTACTTC.

This chain links TRBV4-1 with TRBJ1-2, with D unresolved. Germline CDR1 MGHRA, CDR2 YSYEKL. Trimming stripped 1 base from V and 4 bases from J, with 13 bases between. The CDR3 is made up of 15 amino acids. CDR3 sequence (DNA): TGCGCCAGCAGCCAAGTGGTTGGGCCGAGCTATGGCTACACCTTC. Translated: CASSQVVGPSYGYTF.

This chain connects TRBV6-1 to TRBJ2-1; TRBD2 matches at 7 bases. Trimming took 0 bases from V and 3 from J; bases not matched to a gene: 5. From germline, CDR1 is MNHNS and CDR2 SASEGT. The CDR3 contains 16 residues. The CDR3 nucleotides are TGTGCCAGCAGTGAAGCCGGCCAGCGGGACTACAATGAGCAGTTCTTC. Translated: CASSEAGQRDYNEQFF.

The chain uses TRBV7-9 and TRBJ1-1; the D gene is possibly TRBD1 (5 bases). Per the germline V gene, CDR1 is SEHNR and CDR2 is FQNEAQ (reference sequence). V lost 5 bases and J lost 3, with 25 bases in between. This CDR3 is 18 amino acids long. The CDR3 protein is CASSGRTRYLTAYTEAFF. CDR3 DNA sequence: TGTGCCAGCAGCGGCCGTACGAGATACTTGACAGCATACACTGAAGCTTTCTTT.

CDR3 coding DNA: TGCGCCAGCAGCCAAGGTCTAGCGGGAGGGGGTACGCAGTATTTT. Translation gives CASSQGLAGGGTQYF. V gene TRBV4-1 combines with J gene TRBJ2-3; 12 positions agree with TRBD2. Per the germline V gene, CDR1 is MGHRA and CDR2 is YSYEKL. Trimming removed 1 base from V and 8 bases from J; junction bases left unmatched: 4. CDR3 length equals 15 residues.

The chain recombines TRBV7-9 with TRBJ2-3; 15 bases line up with TRBD2. The CDR3 totals 18 residues. J was trimmed by 4 bases and V by 5 bases; bases with no gene match: 10. Germline CDR1 reads SEHNR; CDR2 reads FQNEAQ (reference sequence). In DNA form, the CDR3 reads TGTGCCAGCAGCGAGGGACTAGCGGGGGGAAGTGCGGCAGATACGCAGTATTTT. Residues: CASSEGLAGGSAADTQYF. Complete variable domain (other parts from reference TRBV7-9 and TRBJ2-3): DTGVSQNPRHKITKRGQNVTFRCDPISEHNRLYWYRQTLGQGPEFLTYFQNEAQLEKSRLLSDRFSAERPKGSFSTLEIQRTEQGDSAMYLCASSEGLAGGSAADTQYFGPGTRLTVL.

The chain combines TRBV5-1 with TRBJ1-2, with D perhaps matching TRBD1 (5 bases). The germline gives CDR1 SGHRS, CDR2 YFSETQ. The CDR3 runs 12 residues. V was cut by 4 bases and J by 8 bases, with 12 bases left in between. CDR3 sequence reads: CASSHERGGYTF. CDR3 nucleotides: TGCGCCAGCAGCCATGAAAGGGGCGGCTACACCTTC.

This chain joins TRBV3-1 (or the pseudogene TRBV3-2) and TRBJ2-3; D perhaps matches TRBD2 (6 bases). Looked up from germline, CDR1 is LGHDT and CDR2 is YNNKEL (reference sequence). This CDR3 is 16 amino acids long. Between the trimmed V and J ends, which lost 6 bases and 2 bases, there was a span of 18 bases. The CDR3 loop reads CASSPPSGDYTDTQYF. In DNA, the CDR3 is TGTGCCAGCAGTCCGCCCTCGGGGGATTACACAGATACGCAGTATTTT.

The chain carries TRBV5-1 and TRBJ1-2, with D possibly TRBD1 on 6 matching bases. The CDR3 extends over 12 amino acids. V gave up 0 bases and J gave up 8 bases, with 8 bases separating them. Germline lookup yields CDR1 SGHRS and CDR2 YFSETQ. Here the CDR3 reads CASSLEGEGYTF. CDR3 sequence (DNA): TGCGCCAGCAGCTTGGAGGGGGAAGGCTACACCTTC.

This rearrangement joins TRBV6-5 to TRBJ1-2; TRBD1 might be the D (6 bases). Trimming removed 6 bases from V and 3 bases from J, with 8 bases in between. Per the germline V gene, CDR1 is MNHEY and CDR2 is SVGAGI. The CDR3 extends over 12 amino acids. The CDR3 bases are TGTGCCAGCAGCCCAGGGGACTATGGCTACACCTTC. Protein: CASSPGDYGYTF.

This clone showed up many times. V is TRBV6-5 and J is TRBJ2-7; the D gene is possibly TRBD1 (5 bases). The ends were cut back, 4 bases at V and 6 bases at J, with 10 bases in the middle. The CDR3 spans 12 residues. The V gene's germline CDR1 is MNHEY and CDR2 SVGAGI. CDR3 amino acids: CASSSGSLEQYF. The CDR3 coding sequence is TGTGCCAGCAGTTCAGGGTCCCTCGAGCAGTACTTC.

On this clone: The sample carries other DNA sequences with the same CDR3. V usage is TRBV3-1 (or the pseudogene TRBV3-2) and J usage is TRBJ2-7; 8 positions match TRBD2. The CDR3 contains 15 residues. Germline V gene lookup returns CDR1 LGHDT and CDR2 YNNKEL (reference sequence). J was trimmed by 4 bases and V by 4 bases; bases with no gene match: 9. The CDR3 DNA follows: TGTGCCAGCAGCCGCCCCGCGGGAGGTCGATACGAGCAGTACTTC. Translating it yields CASSRPAGGRYEQYF.

This clone was seen only a few times. CDR3 in amino acids: CASSSGTQGSQHF. The CDR3 region has the DNA TGTGCCAGCAGCTCCGGGACTCAAGGATCACAACATTTT. The chain carries TRBV7-9 and TRBJ1-5; tentatively, D is TRBD1 (5 bases). There are 13 residues in the CDR3. Germline V gives CDR1 SEHNR, CDR2 FQNEAQ (reference sequence). V gave up 4 bases and J gave up 16 bases, with 20 bases separating them.

The rearrangement links TRBV4-2 to TRBJ2-5; 7 bases fit TRBD2. Germline trimming cut 0 bases from V and 7 bases from J; bases unmatched to any gene: 14. The CDR3 totals 17 residues. CDR1 LGHNA and CDR2 YNFKEQ come from the germline V gene. The CDR3 DNA is TGTGCCAGCAGCCAAGAATACGAGCGGGGCTCAAGAAGGACCCAGTACTTC. Translated, it gives CASSQEYERGSRRTQYF.

The chain combines TRBV5-1 with TRBJ1-1, with 9 bases fitting TRBD1. CDR3 length equals 12 residues. J gave up 11 bases and V 1 base, and 3 bases lay outside the gene matches. Per germline, CDR1 SGHRS and CDR2 YFSETQ. The CDR3, as DNA: TGCGCCAGCAGCTTGAGGACAGGGGTCGCTTTCTTT. Residues: CASSLRTGVAFF.

The rearrangement joins TRBV20-1 to TRBJ2-3, with a possible D match to TRBD1 (7 bases). The CDR3 consists of 16 residues. With 3 bases removed from V and 3 bases from J, the gap between germline ends came to 19 bases. The germline V gene has CDR1 DFQATT and CDR2 SNEGSKA (reference sequence). The CDR3 DNA follows: TGCAGTGCTAGTCCCCAGGGGGGAATTCGGACAGATACGCAGTATTTT. This translates into CSASPQGGIRTDTQYF.

The chain joins TRBV11-2 to TRBJ1-1; D remains ambiguous. V lost 3 bases and J 0 bases, leaving 8 bases between the germline ends. CDR1 and CDR2 from the germline V gene are SGHAT and FQNNGV. The CDR3 totals 14 residues. The DNA for the CDR3 is TGTGCCAGCAGCTTGAAACCAGTGAACACTGAAGCTTTCTTT. As protein: CASSLKPVNTEAFF.

The rearrangement uses TRBV11-2 and TRBJ2-1; D not certain. V lost 1 base and J 5 bases, leaving 9 bases between the germline ends. The CDR3 covers 14 residues. The germline V gene encodes CDR1 SGHAT and CDR2 FQNNGV. The CDR3 protein is CASSLGGGNNEQFF. The CDR3 DNA is TGTGCCAGCAGCTTAGGAGGCGGAAACAATGAGCAGTTCTTC.

This clone was counted once. The chain uses TRBV7-6 and TRBJ1-1; TRBD1 matches 9 bases. CDR1 is SGHVS and CDR2 is FNYEAQ in the germline V gene. This CDR3 has 15 amino acids. V was pared by 3 bases and J by 6 bases, with 8 bases of the junction left unmatched. Written as DNA, the CDR3 is TGTGCCAGCAGCTTTACGGGACAGGGTCTCTCTGAAGCTTTCTTT. Translated, it gives CASSFTGQGLSEAFF.

The V call is TRBV10-3, the J call TRBJ2-1; a weak D match, TRBD1 (7 bases). The CDR3 covers 15 residues. V lost 0 bases and J 7 bases, leaving 13 bases between the germline ends. Germline CDR1 and CDR2: ENHRY and SYGVKD. CDR3 DNA sequence: TGTGCCATCAGTGAGTCGCAGCAGGGGGGTAATGAGCAGTTCTTC. Protein: CAISESQQGGNEQFF.

This clone has ten or more counts. The chain has TRBV5-6 and TRBJ2-2; 9 bases map to TRBD2. Germline V gene data show CDR1 as SGHDT and CDR2 as YYEEEE. Losses at the gene ends were 4 bases for V and 1 base for J; bases not matched to a gene: 2. The CDR3 consists of 15 residues. CDR3 DNA: TGTGCCAGCAGCCCAGCGGGGGGGAACACCGGGGAGCTGTTTTTT. Translating gives CASSPAGGNTGELFF.

This chain links TRBV5-1 with TRBJ2-1; 8 nucleotides line up with TRBD2. Looked up from germline, CDR1 is SGHRS and CDR2 is YFSETQ. This CDR3 has 16 amino acids. With 4 bases clipped from V and 2 bases from J, the junction kept 8 bases outside the gene matches. The CDR3 loop is CASSLLAGATYNEQFF. CDR3 coding DNA: TGCGCCAGCAGCCTCCTAGCGGGTGCTACCTACAATGAGCAGTTCTTC.

DNA for the CDR3: TGCGCCAGCAGCCAAGCGATAGGCCGCGGGACTAGCGGGGTCAGTGAGCAGTTCTTC. Translation: CASSQAIGRGTSGVSEQFF. The chain carries TRBV4-1 and TRBJ2-1; 13 positions agree with TRBD2. Trimming removed 1 base from V and 9 bases from J; junction bases left unmatched: 15. Germline lookup yields CDR1 MGHRA and CDR2 YSYEKL. The CDR3 is 19 residues long.

This chain connects TRBV3-1 (or the pseudogene TRBV3-2) to TRBJ1-4; tentative D call: TRBD1 (5 bases). The V gene's germline CDR1 is LGHDT and CDR2 YNNKEL (reference sequence). The CDR3 spans 13 residues. Deletions cut 3 bases from V and 12 bases from J, with 14 bases between. The CDR3 loop reads CASSQTVGGELFF. CDR3 in DNA: TGTGCCAGCAGCCAGACCGTGGGGGGGGAACTGTTTTTT.

The gene calls are TRBV7-9 and TRBJ1-1, with TRBD1 as a possible D gene (5 bases). Looked up from germline, CDR1 is SEHNR and CDR2 is FQNEAQ (reference sequence). Between the trimmed V and J ends, which lost 1 base and 8 bases, there was a span of 11 bases. This CDR3 comprises 13 residues. The DNA for the CDR3 is TGTGCCAGCAGCTTAGAAGGGGAGGCGGAAGCTTTCTTT. Translated: CASSLEGEAEAFF.

This clone was counted once. The genes are TRBV6-5 and TRBJ1-2; D possibly corresponds to TRBD1 (5 bases). CDR1 and CDR2 from the germline V gene are MNHEY and SVGAGI. The CDR3 is 12 residues long. V was cut by 8 bases and J by 1 base, with 8 bases left in between. CDR3 in DNA: TGTGCCAGCTCCCAGGGTAACTATGGCTACACCTTC. Its translation is CASSQGNYGYTF.